A selection of T cell receptor beta chains follows, all from one sample in a study of cytomegalovirus exposure and HLA in healthy donors. The assay was immunoSEQ multiplex PCR, and TCRdb's table has in-frame clones only and misses some. The data contain 60,000 or so clones, roughly 80% of them seen just once; the ten biggest clones take up 1.7%. The material sequenced was PBMCs. The receptor set was obtained from a man in his forties in good health and CMV-seronegative. CDR3s include the opening cysteine and the closing phenylalanine or tryptophan. The order of the fields is clone size, V gene, D gene, J gene, CDR3 protein, CDR3 DNA. D genes are given only for firm matches. Clone size appears in some rows only: once, few, many, or a class for an expanded clone.

>.|TRBV19|.|TRBJ2-2
CASSKAGVQNTGELFF
TGTGCCAGTAGTAAAGCAGGGGTTCAGAACACCGGGGAGCTGTTTTTT
>.|TRBV7-2|TRBD1|TRBJ1-2
CASSFDRANGYTF
TGTGCCAGCAGCTTTGACAGGGCGAATGGCTACACCTTC
>.|TRBV11-2|.|TRBJ2-2
CASIPRTGNTGELFF
TGTGCCAGCATCCCTCGAACAGGTAACACCGGGGAGCTGTTTTTT
>.|TRBV6-4|TRBD1|TRBJ1-6
CASKGGTGNSPLHF
TGTGCCAGCAAGGGGGGGACAGGTAATTCACCCCTCCACTTT
>.|TRBV11-3|TRBD2|TRBJ2-1
CASSLELAGVYNEQFF
TGTGCCAGCAGCTTAGAACTAGCGGGGGTATACAATGAGCAGTTCTTC
>once|TRBV10-3|TRBD1|TRBJ1-1
CAISVTGTVNTEAFF
TGTGCCATCAGTGTAACCGGGACAGTGAACACTGAAGCTTTCTTT
>.|TRBV4-3|.|TRBJ2-6
CASSQESRGSGANVLTF
TGCGCCAGCAGCCAAGAATCCAGGGGTAGCGGGGCCAACGTCCTGACTTTC
>.|TRBV28|.|TRBJ2-5
CASSYTLGGDQETQYF
TGTGCCAGCAGTTATACCCTAGGGGGGGATCAAGAGACCCAGTACTTC
>.|TRBV5-6|.|TRBJ2-5
CASSLVHGHRVEETQYF
TGTGCCAGCAGCTTGGTCCATGGACACCGGGTCGAGGAGACCCAGTACTTC
>.|TRBV6-6|TRBD1|TRBJ2-2
CASRGQGGAGELFF
TGTGCCAGCAGGGGACAGGGGGGGGCCGGGGAGCTGTTTTTT
>.|TRBV7-8|.|TRBJ1-2
CASSSKTRSNYGYTF
TGTGCCAGCAGCTCAAAAACGAGGTCTAACTATGGCTACACCTTC
>.|TRBV28|.|TRBJ2-3
CASRGYFAGPDTQYF
TGTGCCAGCAGGGGTTATTTTGCGGGACCAGATACGCAGTATTTT
>.|TRBV12-5|TRBD1|TRBJ2-3
CASGWDSSTDTQYF
TGTGCTAGTGGTTGGGACAGCTCCACAGATACGCAGTATTTT
>few|TRBV5-1|.|TRBJ1-6
CASSLDRRSPLHF
TGCGCCAGCAGCTTAGACAGACGATCACCCCTCCACTTT
>.|TRBV4-3|TRBD1|TRBJ1-4
CASSQDRRTGLVGEKLFF
TGCGCCAGCAGCCAAGATCGGAGGACAGGGCTGGTAGGGGAAAAACTGTTTTTT
>.|TRBV19|.|TRBJ1-1
CASSATGSMNTEAFF
TGTGCCAGTTCCGCCACAGGGTCAATGAACACTGAAGCTTTCTTT
>.|TRBV7-9|TRBD1|TRBJ2-5
CASSSLTGLEETQYF
TGTGCCAGCAGCTCCTTGACAGGGCTGGAAGAGACCCAGTACTTC
>.|TRBV10-3|.|TRBJ2-6
CAISDQVISGANVLTF
TGTGCCATCAGTGATCAGGTGATCTCTGGGGCCAACGTCCTGACTTTC
>.|TRBV5-1|.|TRBJ1-2
CASSSGQLTTNYGYTF
TGCGCCAGCAGCTCCGGCCAGCTGACAACTAACTATGGCTACACCTTC
>.|TRBV6-5|TRBD2|TRBJ2-3
CASRGGSTDTQYF
TGTGCCAGCCGGGGGGGGAGCACAGATACGCAGTATTTT
>.|TRBV7-9|TRBD2|TRBJ2-3
CASSLRSGGPPGDTQYF
TGTGCCAGCAGCTTACGTAGCGGGGGGCCCCCGGGCGATACGCAGTATTTT
>.|TRBV21-1|.|TRBJ2-7
CASSKAVGQGFEQYF
TGTGCCAGCAGCAAAGCTGTCGGACAGGGATTCGAGCAGTACTTC
>.|TRBV30|.|TRBJ1-5
CAWAGGYNQPQHF
TGTGCCTGGGCTGGGGGCTACAATCAGCCCCAGCATTTT
>.|TRBV5-1|TRBD1|TRBJ1-1
CASTTGTGVLNTEAFF
TGCGCCAGCACCACCGGGACAGGGGTTCTGAACACTGAAGCTTTCTTT
>once|TRBV2|TRBD1|TRBJ2-1
CACQGGTGYSSYNEQFF
TGTGCCTGCCAGGGCGGGACAGGGTATTCCTCCTACAATGAGCAGTTCTTC
>.|TRBV27|.|TRBJ2-7
CASSPGRGSSYEQYF
TGTGCCAGCAGTCCGGGTAGGGGGAGCTCCTACGAGCAGTACTTC
>.|TRBV2|.|TRBJ2-2
CASRETGVTGELFF
TGTGCCAGCAGGGAAACCGGGGTCACCGGGGAGCTGTTTTTT
>.|TRBV10-3|.|TRBJ2-5
CATGGGEEGQALETQYF
TGTGCCACAGGGGGAGGTGAAGAGGGGCAGGCCCTAGAGACCCAGTACTTC
>.|TRBV30|.|TRBJ2-1
CAWSVQRNNEQFF
TGTGCCTGGAGTGTACAGCGGAACAATGAGCAGTTCTTC
>.|TRBV4-2|.|TRBJ1-3
CASSTQLGQSSGNTIYF
TGTGCCAGCAGCACTCAGCTCGGACAGAGCTCTGGAAACACCATATATTTT
>.|TRBV19|.|TRBJ1-2
CASSTGLGGYTF
TGTGCCAGTAGTACAGGGTTGGGAGGCTACACCTTC
>.|TRBV6-5|.|TRBJ2-1
CASRRSINYNEQFF
TGTGCCAGCAGGAGGAGTATAAACTACAATGAGCAGTTCTTC
>.|TRBV5-1|TRBD2|TRBJ2-2
CASSPTSGGDTGELFF
TGCGCCAGCAGCCCGACTAGCGGGGGGGACACCGGGGAGCTGTTTTTT
>.|TRBV29-1|TRBD2|TRBJ2-5
CSAESGGGKTQYF
TGCAGCGCCGAGAGCGGGGGGGGAAAGACCCAGTACTTC
>.|TRBV9|TRBD1|TRBJ2-3
CASTRTGALFDTQYF
TGTGCCAGCACCAGGACAGGGGCACTTTTTGATACGCAGTATTTT
>.|TRBV4-3|.|TRBJ1-2
CASSQVLNPGTFTGPGKDGYTF
TGCGCCAGCAGCCAAGTCCTTAATCCCGGAACGTTTACAGGGCCGGGAAAGGATGGCTACACCTTC
>.|TRBV30|.|TRBJ2-7
CAWQRDRILRGQYF
TGTGCCTGGCAGCGGGACAGGATACTACGGGGGCAGTACTTC
>.|TRBV5-1|TRBD2|TRBJ2-5
CASTRQGLAGETQYF
TGCGCCAGCACACGACAAGGACTAGCGGGGGAGACCCAGTACTTC
>.|TRBV4-1|TRBD1|TRBJ2-1
CASSQVGQKIYNEQFF
TGCGCCAGCAGCCAAGTGGGACAGAAGATTTACAATGAGCAGTTCTTC
>.|TRBV28|TRBD1|TRBJ2-2
CASIDRGNTGELFF
TGTGCCAGCATCGACAGGGGGAACACCGGGGAGCTGTTTTTT
>once|TRBV7-8|TRBD2|TRBJ2-1
CASSLGIAGDPREQFF
TGTGCCAGCAGCTTAGGGATAGCGGGCGACCCGAGAGAGCAGTTCTTC
>.|TRBV2|.|TRBJ2-3
CASSLPWGAGVTDTQYF
TGTGCCAGCAGTCTCCCCTGGGGGGCGGGGGTCACAGATACGCAGTATTTT
>once|TRBV18|.|TRBJ1-1
CASSLTGEAFF
TGTGCCAGCTCCCTGACGGGGGAAGCTTTCTTT
>.|TRBV5-4|.|TRBJ2-3
CATSAGQPGTDTQYF
TGTGCCACCTCGGCCGGACAACCGGGCACAGATACGCAGTATTTT
>.|TRBV7-9|TRBD2|TRBJ2-3
CASSSVGGMFTDTQYF
TGTGCCAGCAGCTCGGTGGGGGGGATGTTCACAGATACGCAGTATTTT
>.|TRBV19|TRBD1|TRBJ1-1
CASILGTGGTEAFF
TGTGCCAGTATCCTTGGGACAGGTGGAACTGAAGCTTTCTTT
>.|TRBV30|.|TRBJ1-1
CAWIRATEAFF
TGTGCCTGGATCAGAGCGACTGAAGCTTTCTTT
>.|TRBV5-1|.|TRBJ2-1
CASSPLGDNYNEQFF
TGCGCCAGCAGCCCTCTGGGGGACAACTACAATGAGCAGTTCTTC
>.|TRBV19|.|TRBJ1-6
CASTSGTSYNSPLHF
TGTGCCAGTACCTCCGGGACAAGCTATAATTCACCCCTCCACTTT
>.|TRBV11-3|.|TRBJ1-1
CASKLVQGNTEAFF
TGTGCCAGCAAGTTAGTCCAGGGGAACACTGAAGCTTTCTTT
>.|TRBV27|.|TRBJ2-1
CASSAWGVEQFF
TGTGCCAGCAGCGCCTGGGGGGTTGAGCAGTTCTTC
>.|TRBV7-9|TRBD2|TRBJ2-5
CASSSGPGRTETQYF
TGTGCCAGCAGCTCCGGCCCCGGGAGGACTGAGACCCAGTACTTC
>.|TRBV11-2|TRBD1|TRBJ1-2
CASSQPGQVGYGYTF
TGTGCCAGCAGCCAACCGGGACAGGTGGGATATGGCTACACCTTC
>.|TRBV7-9|.|TRBJ1-5
CASSHYGSSNQPQHF
TGTGCCAGCAGCCATTACGGGAGTAGCAATCAGCCCCAGCATTTT
>.|TRBV7-8|.|TRBJ1-3
CASSSSVGNTIYF
TGTGCCAGCAGCTCTAGCGTAGGAAACACCATATATTTT
>.|TRBV4-1|.|TRBJ2-5
CASSQVLARETQYF
TGCGCCAGCAGCCAAGTATTAGCGAGGGAGACCCAGTACTTC
>once|TRBV18|.|TRBJ1-2
CASSPLATAENYGYTF
TGTGCCAGCTCACCACTGGCGACTGCTGAGAACTATGGCTACACCTTC
>.|TRBV5-1|TRBD1|TRBJ2-2
CASRSHRGRTNTGELFF
TGCGCCAGCAGATCCCACAGGGGGCGCACGAACACCGGGGAGCTGTTTTTT
>.|TRBV15|.|TRBJ1-6
CATSSSNSPLHF
TGTGCCACCAGCAGTTCAAATTCACCCCTCCACTTT
>.|TRBV30|.|TRBJ1-4
CACTTKASTNEKLFF
TGTGCCTGCACAACTAAAGCATCCACTAATGAAAAACTGTTTTTC